This T cell receptor beta chain was obtained from a study of blood T cell repertoires in COVID-19. For the study at large: The samples span acute and convalescent COVID-19 from the United States, Italy and Spain. Sample material is recorded as cDNA or gDNA derived from T cells, B-cell-depleted T cells, or PBMCs.

This clone has a single count. Per the germline V gene, CDR1 is MNHEY and CDR2 is SMNVEV (reference sequence). This CDR3 contains 13 residues. V shed 6 bases, J shed 6 bases, and the junction held 4 bases outside the gene matches. Study processing details: Estimation of nucleated cell counts was performed using reference gene primer amplification. TCRdb's copy holds only in-frame clones and misses some; the assay was immunoSEQ multiplex PCR. V and J calls and clone size are those listed in that table; D and trimming were worked out from the DNA. Of about 46,000 clones listed, over 75% are singletons. The TCR originated in a human donor in a cohort sampled during active COVID-19. The donor label of this sample is uncertain. The sequenced sample was peripheral blood. V is TRBV27 and J is TRBJ1-2, with TRBD1 matching 10 bases. The chain's CDR3 is CASSRQGANGYTF. CDR3 sequence (DNA): TGTGCCAGCAGCCGACAGGGGGCGAATGGCTACACCTTC.